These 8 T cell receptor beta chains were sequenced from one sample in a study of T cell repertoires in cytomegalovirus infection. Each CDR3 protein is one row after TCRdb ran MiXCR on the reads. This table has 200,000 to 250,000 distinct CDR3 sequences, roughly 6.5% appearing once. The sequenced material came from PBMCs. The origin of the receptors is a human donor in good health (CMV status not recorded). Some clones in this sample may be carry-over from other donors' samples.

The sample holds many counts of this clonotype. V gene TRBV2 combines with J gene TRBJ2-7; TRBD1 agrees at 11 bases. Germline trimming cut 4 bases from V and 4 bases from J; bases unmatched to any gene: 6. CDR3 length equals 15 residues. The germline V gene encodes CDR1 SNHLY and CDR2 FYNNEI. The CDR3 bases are TGTGCCAGCAGTGCGGACAGGGGGCTCTTTTACGAGCAGTACTTC. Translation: CASSADRGLFYEQYF.

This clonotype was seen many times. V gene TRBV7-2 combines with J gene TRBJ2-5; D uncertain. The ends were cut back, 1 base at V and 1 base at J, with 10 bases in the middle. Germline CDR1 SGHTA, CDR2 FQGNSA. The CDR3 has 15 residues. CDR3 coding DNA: TGTGCCAGCAGCTTAGATGGCAGATCCCAAGAGACCCAGTACTTC. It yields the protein CASSLDGRSQETQYF. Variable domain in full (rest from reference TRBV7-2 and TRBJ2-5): GAGVSQSPSNKVTEKGKDVELRCDPISGHTALYWYRQSLGQGLEFLIYFQGNSAPDKSGLPSDRFSAERTGGSVSTLTIQRTQQEDSAVYLCASSLDGRSQETQYFGPGTRLLVL.

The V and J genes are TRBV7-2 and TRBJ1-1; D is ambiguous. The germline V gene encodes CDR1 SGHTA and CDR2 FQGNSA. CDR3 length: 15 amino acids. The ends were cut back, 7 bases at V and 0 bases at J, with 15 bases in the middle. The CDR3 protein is CASTLGSTMNTEAFF. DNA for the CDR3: TGTGCCAGCACCTTGGGATCCACAATGAACACTGAAGCTTTCTTT.

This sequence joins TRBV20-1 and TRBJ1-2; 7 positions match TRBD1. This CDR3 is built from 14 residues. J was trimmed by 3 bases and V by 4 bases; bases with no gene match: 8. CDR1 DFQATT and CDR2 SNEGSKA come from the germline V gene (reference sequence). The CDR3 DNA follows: TGCAGTGCTACCCAGGGACAGAGCGACTATGGCTACACCTTC. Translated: CSATQGQSDYGYTF.

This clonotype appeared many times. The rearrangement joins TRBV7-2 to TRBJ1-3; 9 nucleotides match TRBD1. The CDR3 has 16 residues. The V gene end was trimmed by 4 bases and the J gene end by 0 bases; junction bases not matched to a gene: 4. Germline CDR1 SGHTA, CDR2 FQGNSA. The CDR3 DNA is TGTGCCAGCAGCTGGGTGACAGGGGGCTCTGGAAACACCATATATTTT. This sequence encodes CASSWVTGGSGNTIYF.

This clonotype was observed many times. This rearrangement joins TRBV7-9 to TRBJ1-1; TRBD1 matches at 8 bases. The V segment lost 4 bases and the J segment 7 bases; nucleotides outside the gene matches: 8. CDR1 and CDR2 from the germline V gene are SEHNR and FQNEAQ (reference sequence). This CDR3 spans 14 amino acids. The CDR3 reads CASSSPGQGSEAFF. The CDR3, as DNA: TGTGCCAGCAGCTCCCCTGGACAGGGAAGTGAAGCTTTCTTT.

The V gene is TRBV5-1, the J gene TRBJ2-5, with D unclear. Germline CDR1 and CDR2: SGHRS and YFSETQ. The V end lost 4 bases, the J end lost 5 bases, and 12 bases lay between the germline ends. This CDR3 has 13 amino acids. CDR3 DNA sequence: TGCGCCAGCAGCCCGCTTCAGGCGGAGACCCAGTACTTC. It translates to CASSPLQAETQYF.

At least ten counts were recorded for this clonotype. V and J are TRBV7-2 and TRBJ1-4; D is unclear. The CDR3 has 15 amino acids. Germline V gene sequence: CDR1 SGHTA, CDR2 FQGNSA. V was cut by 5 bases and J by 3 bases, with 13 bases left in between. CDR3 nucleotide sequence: TGTGCCAGCAGCCCCACCAAGCGGGCTAATGAAAAACTGTTTTTT. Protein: CASSPTKRANEKLFF. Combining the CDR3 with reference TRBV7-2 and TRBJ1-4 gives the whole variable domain GAGVSQSPSNKVTEKGKDVELRCDPISGHTALYWYRQSLGQGLEFLIYFQGNSAPDKSGLPSDRFSAERTGGSVSTLTIQRTQQEDSAVYLCASSPTKRANEKLFFGSGTQLSVL.